The present T cell receptor (beta chain) was sequenced within a study of blood T cells in healthy people across ages. It was with a sample-barcoded 5' primer and a J-beta primer mix that a second PCR of about 6 to 12 cycles was run. TCRdb analysed the 5' RACE reads with MiXCR anew, one entry per CDR3 protein. Of fewer than 700,000 distinct CDR3 sequences in the sample, around 38% are singletons; the top ten hold about 30%. The germline V and J ends were trimmed by 3 bases and 5 bases, with 7 bases remaining between them. The CDR3 length is 12 residues. The germline gives CDR1 LGHNA, CDR2 YNFKEQ. This receptor was obtained from an elderly man in good health. The specimen was blood. The chain combines TRBV4-2 with TRBJ2-5, with D uncertain. CDR3 protein: CASSQSHETQYF. CDR3 nucleotides: TGTGCCAGCAGCCAGTCTCACGAGACCCAGTACTTC.